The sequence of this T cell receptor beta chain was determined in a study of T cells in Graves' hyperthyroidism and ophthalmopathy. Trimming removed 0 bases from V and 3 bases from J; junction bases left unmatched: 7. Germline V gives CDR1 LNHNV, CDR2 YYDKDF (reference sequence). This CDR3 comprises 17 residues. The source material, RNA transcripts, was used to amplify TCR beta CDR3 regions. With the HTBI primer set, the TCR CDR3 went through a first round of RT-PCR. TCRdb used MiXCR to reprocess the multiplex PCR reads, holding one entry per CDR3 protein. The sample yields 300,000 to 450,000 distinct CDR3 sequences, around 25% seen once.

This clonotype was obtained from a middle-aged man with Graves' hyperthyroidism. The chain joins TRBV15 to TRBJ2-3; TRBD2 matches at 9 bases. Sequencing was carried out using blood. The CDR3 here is CATSREAGGPITDTQYF. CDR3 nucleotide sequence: TGTGCCACCAGCAGAGAGGCGGGAGGGCCAATTACAGATACGCAGTATTTT.